This T cell receptor beta chain came from a study of blood T cell repertoires in COVID-19. Study overall: Specimens from acute and convalescent COVID-19 originated in the United States, Italy and Spain. From T cells, B-cell-depleted T cells, or PBMCs came the material, which was cDNA or gDNA.

Profiled with immunoSEQ multiplex PCR; TCRdb holds only in-frame clones, not every one. The table has over 250,000 clones, about 88% seen once. The study recruited people aged roughly 18 to 100 years across more than 20 US areas. Allocation to cohorts depended on clinical history reported by the participants. V lost 5 bases and J lost 0; bases outside the gene matches: 12. Germline V CDR1 and CDR2: MGHRA, YSYEKL. This CDR3 is built from 19 residues. J is TRBJ1-6 and V is TRBV4-1; 8 positions agree with TRBD1. The TCR was taken from a woman aged 50 to 60 who had recovered from COVID-19. The sequenced sample consisted of PBMCs or T cells enriched from blood (not recorded which). The CDR3 region is CASSASGTGVTSYNSPLHF. CDR3 coding DNA: TGCGCCAGCAGCGCCTCCGGGACAGGAGTTACCTCCTATAATTCACCCCTCCACTTT.